One sample yielded the 10 T cell receptor beta chains listed below, sequenced in a study of blood T cell repertoires in COVID-19. Repertoires were generated with immunoSEQ multiplex PCR, while TCRdb's copy carries only in-frame clones and drops some. This sample has around 86,000 clones; 70% to 90% occur once, and the top ten carry 9.5% to 15%. What was sequenced was peripheral blood. The origin of the receptors is a human donor in a cohort sampled during active COVID-19.

This chain connects TRBV5-1 to TRBJ1-1, with 8 bases lining up with TRBD1. The germline V gene has CDR1 SGHRS and CDR2 YFSETQ. V shed 4 bases and J 0 bases; nucleotides not matched to a gene: 8. The CDR3 totals 16 residues. This chain's CDR3 is CASSLTGDRMNTEAFF. The CDR3 DNA reads TGCGCCAGCAGCCTAACCGGGGACAGGATGAACACTGAAGCTTTCTTT.

V gene TRBV6-1 combines with J gene TRBJ1-3; the D gene is possibly TRBD1 (5 bases). The germline CDR1 and CDR2 sequences are MNHNS and SASEGT. Trimming left V 3 bases short and J 4 bases short, with 19 bases between. The CDR3 contains 17 residues. The CDR3 sequence: CASSDAWGIAGGNTIYF. In DNA form, the CDR3 reads TGTGCCAGCAGTGACGCGTGGGGGATCGCGGGAGGAAACACCATATATTTT.

The V call is TRBV6-4, the J call TRBJ2-7; TRBD2 is a possible D gene (6 bases). The CDR3 loop spans 14 amino acids. Germline CDR1 is MRHNA and CDR2 is SNTAGT. Deletions cut 7 bases from V and 2 bases from J, with 15 bases between. Here the CDR3 reads CASIGGTLAYEQYF. The CDR3, as DNA: TGTGCCAGCATAGGTGGGACTCTTGCCTACGAGCAGTACTTC.

The chain uses TRBV27 and TRBJ2-5, with 7 bases lining up with TRBD2. CDR1 and CDR2 from the germline V gene are MNHEY and SMNVEV (reference sequence). This CDR3 comprises 18 residues. J was trimmed by 5 bases and V by 0 bases; bases with no gene match: 15. CDR3 protein: CASSLSLVGRPLRETQYF. The CDR3 nucleotides read TGTGCCAGCAGTTTATCCCTGGTCGGGAGGCCATTGCGGGAGACCCAGTACTTC.

The genes are TRBV12-5 and TRBJ2-1; D is ambiguous. V was pared by 7 bases and J by 2 bases, with 6 bases between. The germline V gene has CDR1 LGHNT and CDR2 FRNRAP. This CDR3 is built from 12 residues. Here the CDR3 DNA reads TGTGCTAGTGCCCCAGCCTACAATGAGCAGTTCTTC. It yields the protein CASAPAYNEQFF. Combining the CDR3 with reference TRBV12-5 and TRBJ2-1 gives the whole variable domain DARVTQTPRHKVTEMGQEVTMRCQPILGHNTVFWYRQTMMQGLELLAYFRNRAPLDDSGMPKDRFSAEMPDATLATLKIQPSEPRDSAVYFCASAPAYNEQFFGPGTRLTVL.

This chain joins TRBV5-4 and TRBJ2-7, with 8 positions matching TRBD2. Looked up from germline, CDR1 is SGHNT and CDR2 is YYREEE (reference sequence). CDR3 length: 13 residues. Unmatched junction bases numbered 7, after V lost 5 bases and J lost 6 bases. The CDR3 DNA reads as TGTGCCAGCAGGCCGCAGACTAGCGTCGAGCAGTACTTC. Its translation: CASRPQTSVEQYF.

This clone was recorded only once. The rearrangement joins TRBV30 to TRBJ1-6, with D maybe TRBD1 (6 bases). Trimming removed 1 base at V and 5 bases at J, with 15 bases between. The CDR3 covers 16 residues. Germline CDR1 reads GTSNPN; CDR2 reads SVGIG (reference sequence). The DNA for the CDR3 is TGTGCCTGGAGTGCGGGGGGCATAAGGAATAATTCACCCCTCCACTTT. It yields the protein CAWSAGGIRNNSPLHF. The whole variable domain, remainder taken from reference TRBV30 and TRBJ1-6, is SQTIHQWPATLVQPVGSPLSLECTVEGTSNPNLYWYRQAAGRGLQLLFYSVGIGQISSEVPQNLSASRPQDRQFILSSKKLLLSDSGFYLCAWSAGGIRNNSPLHFGNGTRLTVT.

The gene calls are TRBV7-8 and TRBJ2-5; 11 bases fit TRBD1. This CDR3 region has 19 residues. Per germline, CDR1 SGHVS and CDR2 FQNEAQ. With V trimmed by 1 base and J by 6 bases, 16 bases remained unmatched. The CDR3 DNA reads as TGTGCCAGCAGCTTAGGGGATAATCCGGGACAGGGGGTTCAGAAGACCCAGTACTTC. This sequence encodes CASSLGDNPGQGVQKTQYF.

The chain has TRBV7-9 and TRBJ2-4; 13 nucleotides align to TRBD2. This CDR3 region has 19 residues. V shed 4 bases and J 0 bases; nucleotides not matched to a gene: 9. Germline assignment: CDR1 SEHNR and CDR2 FQNEAQ (reference sequence). CDR3 in amino acids: CASSWGGGLAGLAKNIQYF. DNA for the CDR3: TGTGCCAGCAGCTGGGGAGGGGGACTAGCGGGACTAGCCAAAAACATTCAGTACTTC.

The J gene is TRBJ1-1, the V gene TRBV4-1, with D possibly matching TRBD1 (5 bases). V was trimmed by 0 bases and J by 7 bases, leaving 21 bases between them. From germline, CDR1 is MGHRA and CDR2 YSYEKL. CDR3 length: 17 amino acids. CDR3 nucleotide sequence: TGCGCCAGCAGCCAAGAGGGTAGGCGGGGCGAGCGGGGTGAAGCTTTCTTT. Its protein product is CASSQEGRRGERGEAFF.